The 13 T cell receptor beta chains below were found in one sample sequenced in a study of cytotoxic CD8 clonotypes in ibrutinib-treated CLL. Some clones are missing from TCRdb's copy, which holds only in-frame ones; the method was immunoSEQ multiplex PCR. The sample comprises roughly 160,000 clones, roughly 80% of which are singletons, and about 5% rests with the top ten. The specimen was PBMCs, collected after 24 months of ibrutinib treatment. The receptor source for this set is a human donor with chronic lymphocytic leukemia.

The CDR3 loop reads CASSDRGASGANVLTF. The CDR3 nucleotides read TGTGCCAGTAGTGACAGGGGCGCCTCTGGGGCCAACGTCCTGACTTTC. The chain uses TRBV19 and TRBJ2-6, with 8 bases fitting TRBD1. Germline V gene sequence: CDR1 LNHDA, CDR2 SQIVND (reference sequence). V lost 5 bases, J lost 0 bases, and 3 bases stayed unmatched. This CDR3 comprises 16 residues.

This clone appeared a few times. The genes are TRBV11-1 and TRBJ2-1; D may be TRBD2 (6 bases). From germline, CDR1 is SGHAT and CDR2 FQDESV (reference sequence). There are 19 residues in the CDR3. V dropped 4 bases and J dropped 3 bases, with 25 bases sitting between them. The CDR3 DNA is TGTGCCAGCAGCTGGGAACCTATAGCGGCCTTCGATGGCTACAATGAGCAGTTCTTC. Its translation is CASSWEPIAAFDGYNEQFF.

J is TRBJ2-3 and V is TRBV7-3; TRBD1 agrees at 8 bases. Germline values: CDR1 SGHTA, CDR2 FQGTGA. V shed 5 bases and J 1 base; nucleotides not matched to a gene: 8. The CDR3 consists of 16 residues. This CDR3 is CASSREQGDGTDTQYF. The CDR3 nucleotides read TGTGCCAGCAGCCGGGAACAGGGGGATGGCACAGATACGCAGTATTTT.

This clone has a single count. The J gene is TRBJ1-3, the V gene TRBV7-6; D is possibly TRBD1 (6 bases). Looked up from germline, CDR1 is SGHVS and CDR2 is FNYEAQ. The CDR3 has 17 residues. V shed 2 bases and J shed 0 bases, with 14 bases lying between them. The DNA for the CDR3 is TGTGCCAGCAGCTTACCCGCCGGAGGGGGCTCTGGAAACACCATATATTTT. It is translated as CASSLPAGGGSGNTIYF.

The chain links TRBV7-9 to TRBJ1-2; 8 bases agree with TRBD1. Per germline, CDR1 SEHNR and CDR2 FQNEAQ (reference sequence). The CDR3 covers 14 residues. V shed 9 bases, J shed 5 bases, and the junction held 11 bases outside the gene matches. The CDR3 spells CASRQDRDGYGYTF. The CDR3 DNA reads as TGTGCCAGTAGACAGGACAGGGATGGTTATGGCTACACCTTC. Supplemented by reference TRBV7-9 and TRBJ1-2, the full variable domain reads DTGVSQNPRHKITKRGQNVTFRCDPISEHNRLYWYRQTLGQGPEFLTYFQNEAQLEKSRLLSDRFSAERPKGSFSTLEIQRTEQGDSAMYLCASRQDRDGYGYTFGSGTRLTVV.

The rearrangement uses TRBV11-2 and TRBJ2-7; TRBD1 agrees at 8 bases. The length of the CDR3 is 15 residues. The junction had 8 bases not matched to a gene; V was cut back by 2 bases and J by 5 bases. Germline CDR1 SGHAT, CDR2 FQNNGV. CDR3 bases: TGTGCCAGCAGCTTAACCTGGGACAGGTCCCACGAGCAGTACTTC. Translated, it gives CASSLTWDRSHEQYF.

The gene calls are TRBV19 and TRBJ2-1; 10 positions agree with TRBD2. There are 14 residues in the CDR3. The germline CDR1 and CDR2 sequences are LNHDA and SQIVND (reference sequence). The J segment lost 15 bases and the V segment lost 6 bases, leaving 14 bases of the junction unmatched. CDR3 in amino acids: CASSHRGLAGEPFF. DNA of the CDR3: TGTGCCAGTAGCCATAGAGGGCTAGCGGGAGAACCGTTCTTC.

In the case of this clone: Other DNA sequences in the same sample also yield this CDR3. The genes are TRBV5-1 and TRBJ2-3, with D possibly matching TRBD2 (6 bases). The V end lost 0 bases, the J end lost 3 bases, and 8 bases lay between the germline ends. The CDR3 consists of 14 residues. Germline values: CDR1 SGHRS, CDR2 YFSETQ. CDR3 loop: CASSLEGGTDTQYF. In DNA form, the CDR3 reads TGCGCCAGCAGCTTGGAGGGAGGAACAGATACGCAGTATTTT.

The rearrangement links TRBV4-2 to TRBJ1-1, with unresolved D. V lost 1 base to trimming and J lost 1 base, with 13 bases between them. This CDR3 region has 16 residues. The germline V gene has CDR1 LGHNA and CDR2 YNFKEQ. The CDR3 sequence: CASSQVGQKTNTEAFF. In DNA, the CDR3 is TGTGCCAGCAGCCAAGTAGGGCAGAAGACGAACACTGAAGCTTTCTTT.

J is TRBJ2-7 and V is TRBV30; perhaps TRBD1 as D (6 bases). V dropped 0 bases and J dropped 0 bases, with 15 bases sitting between them. Germline V CDR1 and CDR2: GTSNPN, SVGIG (reference sequence). The CDR3 spans 16 residues. The CDR3 reads CAWSVSGAISSYEQYF. CDR3 nucleotide sequence: TGTGCCTGGAGTGTATCAGGGGCCATAAGCTCCTACGAGCAGTACTTC.

The chain uses TRBV5-1 and TRBJ1-2; possible D gene TRBD1, 6 bases. Between the trimmed V and J ends, which lost 4 bases and 7 bases, there was a span of 20 bases. CDR1 is SGHRS, CDR2 YFSETQ, per germline. This CDR3 has 15 residues. The CDR3 region is CASSLDRPGVGGYTF. For the CDR3, the DNA is TGCGCCAGCAGCCTAGACCGCCCAGGGGTGGGTGGCTACACCTTC.

J is TRBJ1-1 and V is TRBV11-3; D unclear. CDR3 length equals 13 residues. Trimming left V 6 bases short and J 6 bases short, with 14 bases between. Per the germline V gene, CDR1 is SGHNT and CDR2 is YENEEA. The CDR3 here is CASRRGPGAEAFF. The CDR3 DNA is TGTGCCAGCAGACGAGGTCCGGGTGCTGAAGCTTTCTTT.

This clone appeared once. This chain connects TRBV7-2 to TRBJ1-1, with TRBD1 matching over 7 bases. V shed 5 bases, J shed 4 bases, and the junction held 4 bases outside the gene matches. The CDR3 is made up of 13 amino acids. Germline assignment: CDR1 SGHTA and CDR2 FQGNSA. Written as DNA, the CDR3 is TGTGCCAGCAGCCCAGGGGGGGTCACTGAAGCTTTCTTT. Its protein is CASSPGGVTEAFF.